The 30 T cell receptor beta chains below were found in one sample sequenced in a study of cytomegalovirus exposure and HLA in healthy donors. PCR employed 60 Vbeta and 13 Jbeta primers. The repertoire was sequenced with immunoSEQ multiplex PCR; TCRdb's copy has only in-frame clones and lacks some. The table records about 270,000 clones, roughly 88% of them present only once. The sequenced sample consisted of PBMCs. The origin of the receptors is a man aged 35 to 55 in good health and CMV-seropositive.

This chain uses TRBV7-9 with TRBJ2-1; TRBD2 matches 8 bases. The V and J ends lost 5 bases and 9 bases, in that order; junction bases with no gene match: 9. Germline V gives CDR1 SEHNR, CDR2 FQNEAQ (reference sequence). The CDR3 extends over 14 amino acids. CDR3 nucleotide sequence: TGTGCCAGCAGCCCGACTAGCGTCCTGGGTGAGCAGTTCTTC. Amino acids: CASSPTSVLGEQFF.

CDR3 protein: CASSQGAYNQPQHF. The CDR3 bases are TGTGCCAGCAGTCAGGGGGCCTATAATCAGCCCCAGCATTTT. V is TRBV27 and J is TRBJ1-5, with 8 bases that match TRBD1. This CDR3 is built from 14 residues. V shed 5 bases and J 4 bases; nucleotides not matched to a gene: 4. Germline V gene data show CDR1 as MNHEY and CDR2 as SMNVEV (reference sequence).

V gene TRBV27 combines with J gene TRBJ2-7; TRBD1 matches 9 bases. Trimming removed 10 bases from V and 4 bases from J; junction bases left unmatched: 11. This CDR3 region has 14 residues. Germline CDR1 MNHEY, CDR2 SMNVEV (reference sequence). CDR3 loop: CATPKRDRDYEQYF. The CDR3 region has the DNA TGTGCCACCCCCAAGCGGGACAGGGATTACGAGCAGTACTTC.

This chain joins TRBV4-1 and TRBJ2-5, with a weak D call TRBD1 (5 bases). Looked up from germline, CDR1 is MGHRA and CDR2 is YSYEKL. The CDR3 length is 13 residues. Trimming removed 2 bases from V and 3 bases from J, with 7 bases in between. CDR3 nucleotide sequence: TGCGCCAGCAGCCAAATAGGGGAAGAGACCCAGTACTTC. As protein: CASSQIGEETQYF.

V gene TRBV9 combines with J gene TRBJ2-3; D gene uncertain. The CDR3 has 16 amino acids. The germline CDR1 and CDR2 sequences are SGDLS and YYNGEE. The V gene lost 0 bases and the J gene lost 0 bases, with 11 bases spanning the gap. The CDR3 is CASSVGIAESTDTQYF. CDR3 coding DNA: TGTGCCAGCAGCGTAGGGATAGCAGAAAGCACAGATACGCAGTATTTT.

This clone was observed once. This chain joins TRBV5-1 and TRBJ1-2; D may be TRBD1 (5 bases). The CDR3 runs 13 residues. Germline CDR1 reads SGHRS; CDR2 reads YFSETQ. Deletions cut 2 bases from V and 1 base from J, with 6 bases between. In nucleotides, the CDR3 is TGCGCCAGCAGCTTACAGGATAACTATGGCTACACCTTC. Protein product: CASSLQDNYGYTF. Supplemented by reference TRBV5-1 and TRBJ1-2, the full variable domain reads KAGVTQTPRYLIKTRGQQVTLSCSPISGHRSVSWYQQTPGQGLQFLFEYFSETQRNKGNFPGRFSGRQFSNSRSEMNVSTLELGDSALYLCASSLQDNYGYTFGSGTRLTVV.

V is TRBV30 and J is TRBJ2-5; 10 bases align to TRBD2. Germline loops: CDR1 GTSNPN, CDR2 SVGIG (reference sequence). V shed 0 bases and J 9 bases; nucleotides not matched to a gene: 4. The CDR3 has 13 residues. The CDR3 DNA reads TGTGCCTGGAGTGTGGGAGCGGGGGGGCCCCAGTACTTC. It translates to CAWSVGAGGPQYF.

V is TRBV7-9 and J is TRBJ2-5, with 14 nucleotides matching TRBD2. In germline, CDR1 is SEHNR, CDR2 FQNEAQ (reference sequence). The V gene end was trimmed by 5 bases and the J gene end by 6 bases; junction bases not matched to a gene: 8. The CDR3 covers 16 residues. The CDR3 protein is CASSARLAGGPKTQYF. The CDR3 nucleotides read TGTGCCAGCAGCGCCCGACTAGCGGGAGGGCCAAAGACCCAGTACTTC.

The chain recombines TRBV6-5 with TRBJ1-4; D is unresolved. Trimming took 4 bases from V and 0 from J, leaving 9 bases between them. This CDR3 region has 15 residues. CDR1 and CDR2 from the germline V gene are MNHEY and SVGAGI. The CDR3 region has the DNA TGTGCCAGCAGTTCCAACGGTGCAACTAATGAAAAACTGTTTTTT. Translation: CASSSNGATNEKLFF.

The chain links TRBV2 to TRBJ2-7; 7 bases map to TRBD1. The V gene's germline CDR1 is SNHLY and CDR2 FYNNEI. This CDR3 contains 14 residues. J was trimmed by 3 bases and V by 1 base; bases with no gene match: 3. This chain's CDR3 is CASSEEDRDYEQYF. The CDR3, as DNA: TGTGCCAGCAGTGAAGAAGACAGGGACTACGAGCAGTACTTC.

This rearrangement joins TRBV7-9 to TRBJ1-6, with 10 bases that match TRBD1. Germline V lookup: CDR1 SEHNR, CDR2 FQNEAQ (reference sequence). The CDR3 loop spans 17 amino acids. The V segment lost 3 bases and the J segment 10 bases; nucleotides outside the gene matches: 12. The CDR3 sequence is CASSFHDRQGAGSPLHF. As DNA, the CDR3 is TGTGCCAGCAGCTTTCATGACCGACAGGGGGCCGGATCACCCCTCCACTTT. The whole variable domain, remainder taken from reference TRBV7-9 and TRBJ1-6, is DTGVSQNPRHKITKRGQNVTFRCDPISEHNRLYWYRQTLGQGPEFLTYFQNEAQLEKSRLLSDRFSAERPKGSFSTLEIQRTEQGDSAMYLCASSFHDRQGAGSPLHFGNGTRLTVT.

This clone was seen once. The chain employs TRBV27 and TRBJ2-7; TRBD2 might be the D (6 bases). The V gene's germline CDR1 is MNHEY and CDR2 SMNVEV (reference sequence). The CDR3 spans 14 residues. The V end lost 6 bases, the J end lost 6 bases, and 18 bases lay between the germline ends. CDR3 sequence reads: CASRARRGVAEQYF. The CDR3 DNA reads TGTGCCAGCAGAGCTCGGCGGGGAGTCGCCGAGCAGTACTTC.

This clone was found once. The chain joins TRBV2 to TRBJ1-5, with TRBD1 matching over 7 bases. This CDR3 has 16 amino acids. CDR1 is SNHLY and CDR2 is FYNNEI in the germline V gene. Trimming took 7 bases from V and 3 from J; bases not matched to a gene: 12. CDR3 sequence reads: CASNGRTGAYNQPQHF. CDR3 nucleotides: TGTGCCAGCAATGGGAGGACAGGCGCTTACAATCAGCCCCAGCATTTT.

V is TRBV6-5 and J is TRBJ2-5; D remains ambiguous. Trimming shortened V by 5 bases and J by 5 bases, and 15 bases separated the two germline ends. Germline lookup yields CDR1 MNHEY and CDR2 SVGAGI. The CDR3 length is 14 residues. The CDR3 DNA reads as TGTGCCAGCAGTAAGTCAAGGAGAGTGGAGACCCAGTACTTC. It codes for CASSKSRRVETQYF.

This sequence joins TRBV7-8 and TRBJ1-5; 9 nucleotides agree with TRBD1. Germline CDR1 and CDR2: SGHVS and FQNEAQ. The CDR3 covers 16 residues. The V segment lost 4 bases and the J segment 3 bases; nucleotides outside the gene matches: 7. In nucleotides, the CDR3 is TGTGCCAGCAGCTCAGACCGGGACAGGGTCAATCAGCCCCAGCATTTT. Protein: CASSSDRDRVNQPQHF.

The chain is built from TRBV6-5 and TRBJ2-2; D is ambiguous. Per germline, CDR1 MNHEY and CDR2 SVGAGI. This CDR3 contains 14 residues. V was clipped by 5 bases and J by 6 bases, with 13 bases between them. Here the CDR3 DNA reads TGTGCCAGCAGTGAACGCGCCGCCCCCGGGGAGCTGTTTTTT. Translating gives CASSERAAPGELFF.

This clone was picked up a small number of times. Different DNA sequences within this sample yield the same CDR3. V is TRBV4-3 and J is TRBJ2-3; D is perhaps TRBD2 (5 bases). Per the germline V gene, CDR1 is LGHNA and CDR2 is YSLEER. The CDR3 is 15 residues long. V dropped 1 base and J dropped 0 bases, with 8 bases sitting between them. CDR3 amino acids: CASSQVRGSTDTQYF. The DNA of the CDR3 is TGCGCCAGCAGCCAAGTCCGGGGTAGCACAGATACGCAGTATTTT.

CDR3 DNA: TGTGCCAGCAGCTTAGTTCTAGCGGGAGGCGAGCAGTTCTTC. This encodes CASSLVLAGGEQFF. The chain employs TRBV7-2 and TRBJ2-1; 11 bases are shared with TRBD2. Germline V CDR1 and CDR2: SGHTA, FQGNSA. The CDR3 contains 14 residues. V shed 1 base, J shed 10 bases, and the junction held 3 bases outside the gene matches.

The chain has TRBV11-2 and TRBJ2-3, with D possibly matching TRBD2 (6 bases). The CDR3 totals 18 residues. Germline loops: CDR1 SGHAT, CDR2 FQNNGV. V was shortened by 0 bases and J by 4 bases, with 20 bases between the two germline ends. The CDR3 protein is CASSLDGVPAGSPDTQYF. DNA of the CDR3: TGTGCCAGCAGCTTAGATGGAGTACCAGCCGGGAGCCCAGATACGCAGTATTTT.

The chain couples TRBV4-1 to TRBJ1-3; the match to TRBD1 covers 9 bases. V lost 1 base to trimming and J lost 4 bases; unmatched junction nucleotides: 8. Germline assignment: CDR1 MGHRA and CDR2 YSYEKL. The CDR3 runs to 17 residues. The CDR3 protein is CASSQGARQGGGNTIYF. CDR3 coding DNA: TGCGCCAGCAGCCAAGGCGCTCGACAGGGGGGAGGAAACACCATATATTTT.

The V call is TRBV9, the J call TRBJ2-1, with 10 bases fitting TRBD2. With 3 bases clipped from V and 8 bases from J, the junction kept 5 bases outside the gene matches. Germline V gene lookup returns CDR1 SGDLS and CDR2 YYNGEE. This CDR3 is 14 amino acids long. The CDR3 nucleotides read TGTGCCAGCAGCGGTAGCGGGAGGTGGGATGAGCAGTTCTTC. Protein sequence: CASSGSGRWDEQFF.

This rearrangement joins TRBV11-2 to TRBJ2-7, with D maybe TRBD2 (6 bases). The germline V and J ends were trimmed by 3 bases and 7 bases, with 22 bases remaining between them. CDR3 length: 16 amino acids. Germline loops: CDR1 SGHAT, CDR2 FQNNGV. CDR3 in DNA: TGTGCCAGCAGCTTTTTCGAGGGGAGGACCCCTTGGGAGCAGTACTTC. This sequence encodes CASSFFEGRTPWEQYF.

CDR3 bases: TGTGCCTGCCACAAAGGGGGCCTTTCCTACGAGCAGTACTTC. It is translated as CACHKGGLSYEQYF. This chain links TRBV30 with TRBJ2-7; 7 bases align to TRBD1. Trimming removed 6 bases from V and 1 base from J; junction bases left unmatched: 9. Germline V gene sequence: CDR1 GTSNPN, CDR2 SVGIG (reference sequence). The CDR3 runs to 14 residues.

The chain recombines TRBV19 with TRBJ2-7, with unresolved D. V lost 3 bases to trimming and J lost 9 bases, with 15 bases between them. The CDR3 is 13 residues long. CDR1 LNHDA and CDR2 SQIVND come from the germline V gene (reference sequence). The CDR3 loop is CASSMPQNYRQYF. The CDR3 DNA reads as TGTGCCAGTAGTATGCCCCAGAACTATCGGCAGTACTTC.

The chain carries TRBV19 and TRBJ2-7; 8 bases are a match to TRBD1. The CDR3 length is 14 residues. The junction had 7 bases not matched to a gene; V was cut back by 6 bases and J by 3 bases. From germline, CDR1 is LNHDA and CDR2 SQIVND (reference sequence). The CDR3 DNA reads as TGTGCCAGTAGGGAACAGGGGGGACGCTACGAGCAGTACTTC. Amino acid sequence: CASREQGGRYEQYF.

This clone has a single count. The rearrangement links TRBV18 to TRBJ1-4; D perhaps matches TRBD1 (5 bases). V lost 2 bases and J 5 bases, leaving 9 bases between the germline ends. CDR3 length: 14 amino acids. Germline V gene data show CDR1 as KGHSH and CDR2 as LQKENI. CDR3 sequence: CASSPGAANEKLFF. CDR3 bases: TGTGCCAGCTCACCAGGGGCAGCGAATGAAAAACTGTTTTTT.

The J gene is TRBJ2-1, the V gene TRBV28; tentatively, D is TRBD1 (5 bases). Trimming took off 7 bases at V and 5 bases at J, with 21 bases between the two ends. The CDR3 consists of 16 residues. CDR1 is MDHEN, CDR2 SYDVKM, per germline. The CDR3 DNA is TGTGCCAGCACCCAGGGATTCCCCCCAGAAAACAATGAGCAGTTCTTC. Translating it yields CASTQGFPPENNEQFF.

CDR3 in amino acids: CASSHDRNTEAFF. CDR3 nucleotides: TGTGCCAGCAGCCACGACAGGAACACTGAAGCTTTCTTT. The chain carries TRBV7-2 and TRBJ1-1; D possibly corresponds to TRBD1 (5 bases). The CDR3 is 13 residues long. Trimming stripped 5 bases from V and 1 base from J, with 8 bases between. Germline V gene lookup returns CDR1 SGHTA and CDR2 FQGNSA.

This rearrangement joins TRBV7-8 to TRBJ2-7; D is perhaps TRBD1 (5 bases). V lost 1 base and J 2 bases, leaving 9 bases between the germline ends. Germline V gene sequence: CDR1 SGHVS, CDR2 FQNEAQ. This CDR3 spans 14 amino acids. CDR3 residues: CASSLDPGTYEQYF. In DNA form, the CDR3 reads TGTGCCAGCAGCTTAGACCCAGGGACCTACGAGCAGTACTTC.

V gene TRBV11-2 combines with J gene TRBJ1-5; 10 bases line up with TRBD1. V trimming: 1 base; J trimming: 4 bases; junction bases outside the gene matches: 7. CDR3 length equals 17 residues. Germline CDR1 SGHAT, CDR2 FQNNGV. The CDR3, as DNA: TGTGCCAGCAGCTTAGGACCGGGGACAGGGGAAAATCAGCCCCAGCATTTT. It encodes CASSLGPGTGENQPQHF.